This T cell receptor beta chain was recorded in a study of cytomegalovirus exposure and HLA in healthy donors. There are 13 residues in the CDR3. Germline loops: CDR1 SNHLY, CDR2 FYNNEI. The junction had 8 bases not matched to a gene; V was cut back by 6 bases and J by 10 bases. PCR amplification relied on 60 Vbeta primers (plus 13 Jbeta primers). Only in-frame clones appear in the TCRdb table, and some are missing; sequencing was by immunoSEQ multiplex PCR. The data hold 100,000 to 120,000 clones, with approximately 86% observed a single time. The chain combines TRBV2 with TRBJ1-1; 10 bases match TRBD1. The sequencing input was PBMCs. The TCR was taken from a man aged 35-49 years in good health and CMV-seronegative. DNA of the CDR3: TGTGCCAGCAGGGTGGACAGGGGGGAAATAGCTTTCTTT. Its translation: CASRVDRGEIAFF.